This TCR beta chain was recovered during a study of Ad26.COV2.S vaccination and SARS-CoV-2 variants. Study information: Intramuscular Ad26.COV2.S doses were given once or twice, 56 days apart. Study observations and caveats: There was a possibility that the TCR breadth and depth analyses underestimated total T cell responses.

A word on this clone: Antigen unknown.

The assay was immunoSEQ multiplex PCR, and TCRdb's table has in-frame clones only and misses some. Here the sample spans roughly 350,000 clones, about 85% being singletons. Treatment given: around 19 received Ad26.COV2.S at low or high dose, single or two shots; about 5 received placebo; per-sample allocation not given. Specimens were obtained on day 63 following the first vaccine or placebo injection. The CDR3 sequence is 14 residues long. The ends were cut back, 6 bases at V and 6 bases at J, with 17 bases in the middle. Germline loops: CDR1 ENHRY, CDR2 SYGVKD. Specimen: peripheral blood, collected in a trial of Ad26.COV2.S vaccine versus placebo. The clonotype originates from a person between 18 and 65 years old who received the Ad26.COV2.S COVID-19 vaccine or a placebo. The genes are TRBV10-3 and TRBJ1-1; D unclear. CDR3 in amino acids: CAISPRSPSAEAFF. The CDR3 nucleotides are TGTGCCATCAGCCCCCGCTCCCCGAGCGCTGAAGCTTTCTTT.